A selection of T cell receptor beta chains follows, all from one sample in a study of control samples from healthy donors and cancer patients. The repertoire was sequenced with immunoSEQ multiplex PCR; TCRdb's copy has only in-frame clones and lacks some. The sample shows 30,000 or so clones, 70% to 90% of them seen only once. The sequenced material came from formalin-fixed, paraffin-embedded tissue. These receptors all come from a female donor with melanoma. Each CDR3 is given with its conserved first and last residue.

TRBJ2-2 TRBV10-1 CATGGPPTGPNTGELFF
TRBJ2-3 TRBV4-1 CASSLLVGGRGDTQYF
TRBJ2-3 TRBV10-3 CAISETSTDTQYF
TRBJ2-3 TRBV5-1 CASSLALASDTQYF
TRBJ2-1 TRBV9 CASSPGTSGHYNEQFF
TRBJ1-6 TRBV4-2 CASSLENSPLHF
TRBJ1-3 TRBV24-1 CATSGNSGNTIYF
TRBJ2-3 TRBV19 CASSIWSGADTQYF
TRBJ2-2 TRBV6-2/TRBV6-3 CASSYPGLAALTNTGELFF
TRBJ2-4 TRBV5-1 CASSLQGAVDIQYF
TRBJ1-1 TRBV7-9 CANKPRGPGTEAFF
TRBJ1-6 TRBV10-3 CAISRQVDSPLHF
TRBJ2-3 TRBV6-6 CASSKGQGLTDTQYF
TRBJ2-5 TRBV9 CASSVGGSETQYF
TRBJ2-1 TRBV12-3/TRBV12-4 CASSPGGYEQFF
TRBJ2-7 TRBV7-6 CASSLAASSGEPYEQYF
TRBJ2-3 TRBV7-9 CASSVGDMQYF
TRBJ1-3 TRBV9 CASSVDGQYSGNTIYF
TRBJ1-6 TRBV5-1 CASSLKGQGGSPLHF
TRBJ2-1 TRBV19 CASWGGNEQFF
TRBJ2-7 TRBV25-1 CASSSRSYEQYF
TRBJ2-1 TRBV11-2 CASSLARYNEQFF
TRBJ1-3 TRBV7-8 CASSLWTGGNTIYF
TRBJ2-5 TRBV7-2 CASSPPPSETQYF
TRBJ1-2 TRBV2 CASKGQGSGYTF
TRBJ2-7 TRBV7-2 CASSRTGDTYEQYF
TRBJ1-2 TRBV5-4 CASSFYDLGKYGYTF
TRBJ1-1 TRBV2 CASSAGGLNTEAFF
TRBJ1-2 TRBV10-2 CASSVGQGTSYTF
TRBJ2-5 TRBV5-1 CASSLSGYQETQYF
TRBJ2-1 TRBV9 CASSVGTSVNEQFF
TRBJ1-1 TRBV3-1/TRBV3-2 CASSQWDPGGTEAFF
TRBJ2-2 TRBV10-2 CASRGLNRLGDTGELFF
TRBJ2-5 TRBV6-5 CASSYRRSRAAETQYF
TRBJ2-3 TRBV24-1 CATSAEGGPDTQYF
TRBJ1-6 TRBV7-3 CASSLNGSGSSPLHF
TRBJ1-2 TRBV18 CASSPGMNYGYTF
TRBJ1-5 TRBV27 CASSSRPNQPQHF
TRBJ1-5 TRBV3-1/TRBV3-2 CASSPRRGFGQPQHF
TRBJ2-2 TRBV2 CASSALAGGGTGELFF
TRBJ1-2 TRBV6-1 CASSEGIRVAGYTF